The clone carrying this T cell receptor (beta chain) showed up just a few times. Its antigen is as yet unknown. The data were obtained in a study of post-analysis software for immune sequencing data. Carried by the TCR beta cDNA libraries were unique molecular identifiers. Input amounts of roughly 0.9 to 10 million T cells were used. These gave 500,000 or so cDNA molecules, so each molecule approximated one T cell. TCRdb reprocessed the PCR reads via MiXCR and lists one record per CDR3 protein. The sample has roughly 540,000 distinct CDR3 sequences; around 36% are singletons. Findings of the study overall: Normalized Chao1 diversity was significantly reduced in patients versus controls. Under F measure analysis, samples from one preparation batch co-clustered strongly.

The sequence came from a girl aged 2 to 17 with multiple sclerosis. The source material was blood.

In DNA, the CDR3 is TGTGCCAGCAGCTTGCCCCGGACAGGGTACAATGAGCAGTTCTTC. Translation: CASSLPRTGYNEQFF. The chain recombines TRBV5-5 with TRBJ2-1, with 8 bases aligning to TRBD1. CDR1 is SGHKS and CDR2 is YYEKEE in the germline V gene (reference sequence). V shed 1 base and J 4 bases; nucleotides not matched to a gene: 4. This CDR3 contains 15 residues.